This TCR beta chain was sequenced during a study of Graves' ophthalmopathy and Graves' hyperthyroidism. Study results and caveats: Classification of ophthalmopathy versus stable hyperthyroidism by a 13-signature model yielded 85% to 90% sensitivity and just under 84% specificity. In blood, most expanded thyroid clonotypes above 0.001 frequency were also detected.

The CDR3 has 14 residues. Germline V gives CDR1 SEHNR, CDR2 FQNEAQ (reference sequence). Unmatched junction bases numbered 7, after V lost 5 bases and J lost 3 bases. A single count supports this clonotype. The antigen is undetermined. Aged 18 to 65, hyperthyroidism patients had been newly diagnosed, with under 2 months' duration. Diagnosis was based on clinical symptoms, serum thyroxine, TRAb, thyroid ultrasound and orbital computed tomography. The sequenced template was RNA, covering the TCR beta CDR3 region. Investigators did first-round RT-PCR with HTBI primers, then second-round multiplex PCR. TCRdb recomputed calls from the multiplex PCR reads with MiXCR, one row per CDR3 protein. Altogether about 590,000 distinct CDR3 sequences are present, 35% to 40% being singletons, with the ten largest covering about 4.1%.

The sequenced sample consisted of peripheral blood or thyroid tissue (not recorded which). The rearrangement uses TRBV7-9 and TRBJ2-7, with 7 bases that match TRBD1. This TCR came from an adult man with Graves' hyperthyroidism. Here the CDR3 reads CASSLPTGFYEQYF. For the CDR3, the DNA is TGTGCCAGCAGCCTACCGACAGGGTTCTACGAGCAGTACTTC.